A single sample gave rise to the 8 T cell receptor beta chains below, sequenced in a study of blood T cell repertoires in COVID-19. Data came from immunoSEQ multiplex PCR; TCRdb stores just in-frame clones and leaves some out. Among hundreds of thousands of clones listed, approximately 88% were seen once. Sequencing input: peripheral blood. These receptors were obtained from a woman younger than 45 with COVID-19, enrolled during active disease.

This clone is a singleton in its sample. This sequence joins TRBV7-2 and TRBJ2-1; TRBD2 agrees at 8 bases. The CDR3 is made up of 17 amino acids. J gave up 0 bases and V 3 bases, and 7 bases lay outside the gene matches. Germline CDR1 and CDR2: SGHTA and FQGNSA. CDR3 residues: CASSLASGPFSYNEQFF. CDR3 bases: TGTGCCAGCAGCTTGGCTAGCGGGCCCTTCTCCTACAATGAGCAGTTCTTC.

The chain combines TRBV6-4 with TRBJ2-3; TRBD2 agrees at 8 bases. Unmatched junction bases numbered 5, after V lost 6 bases and J lost 0 bases. Germline V gene sequence: CDR1 MRHNA, CDR2 SNTAGT. The CDR3 runs 15 residues. The CDR3 DNA reads as TGTGCCAGCAGAACAATAGCGGGGAGCACAGATACGCAGTATTTT. Protein: CASRTIAGSTDTQYF.

The V and J genes are TRBV29-1 and TRBJ2-5; D uncertain. Germline CDR1 and CDR2: SQVTM and ANQGSEA. The CDR3 extends over 13 amino acids. Trimming stripped 8 bases from V and 2 bases from J, with 15 bases between. The CDR3 coding sequence is TGCAGCATCAAAGATGGAGCACAAGAGACCCAGTACTTC. Protein: CSIKDGAQETQYF.

The chain is built from TRBV7-8 and TRBJ1-6; D perhaps matches TRBD1 (5 bases). The CDR3 is 15 residues long. Germline lookup yields CDR1 SGHVS and CDR2 FQNEAQ. Trimming shortened V by 5 bases and J by 10 bases, and 18 bases separated the two germline ends. DNA for the CDR3: TGTGCCAGCAGCCCCCTAGGGGTAAAGGGCTCACCCCTCCACTTT. Its translation: CASSPLGVKGSPLHF.

The CDR3 DNA reads as TGTGCCAGCAGTGAAAATTGGACAGGGGGGGGCGAGCAGTACTTC. This encodes CASSENWTGGGEQYF. The rearrangement joins TRBV6-1 to TRBJ2-7, with TRBD1 matching 10 bases. Germline-derived CDR1 and CDR2 are MNHNS and SASEGT. CDR3 length: 15 amino acids. The junction had 7 bases not matched to a gene; V was cut back by 2 bases and J by 6 bases.

V gene TRBV5-1 combines with J gene TRBJ2-7; 11 bases map to TRBD2. The CDR3 sequence is 18 residues long. Germline assignment: CDR1 SGHRS and CDR2 YFSETQ. J gave up 9 bases and V 4 bases, and 21 bases lay outside the gene matches. CDR3 DNA: TGCGCCAGCAGCAGACAACCGGGACTAGCGGCGGATGACCGTTCGCAGTACTTC. Translated: CASSRQPGLAADDRSQYF.

V is TRBV28 and J is TRBJ2-7; perhaps TRBD2 as D (6 bases). V lost 6 bases and J 6 bases, leaving 18 bases between the germline ends. Per germline, CDR1 MDHEN and CDR2 SYDVKM. The CDR3 extends over 14 amino acids. The CDR3 nucleotides are TGTGCCAGCAGCCAAAGACTAGTTTCGGGCGAGCAGTACGTC. Amino acid sequence: CASSQRLVSGEQYV.

The chain links TRBV6-5 to TRBJ2-1; 11 bases fit TRBD2. After removal of 2 bases from V and 5 bases from J, the junction contained 2 bases not matched to a gene. The CDR3 has 15 amino acids. CDR1 and CDR2 from the germline V gene are MNHEY and SVGAGI. CDR3 amino acids: CASSYPGLADNEQFF. The CDR3 nucleotides are TGTGCCAGCAGTTACCCGGGACTAGCGGACAATGAGCAGTTCTTC.